This TCR beta chain is drawn from a study of neurological immune-mediated disorders. Study background: Of the multiple sclerosis patients, some 35 in total, roughly 30 were relapsing-remitting and 3 were secondary progressive. General study results and limits: One related-CDR3 cluster, which may be a signature, held the repertoires of 18 of 34 multiple sclerosis patients after phylogenetic grouping. Private repertoires in all groups were suggested by the absence of shared CDR3 amino acid sequences among expanded clones across subjects.

TCRdb passed the 5' RACE reads through MiXCR, listing each CDR3 protein once. The data show 85,000 to 100,000 distinct CDR3 sequences, roughly 4% seen once. In this sample, this clonotype turned up many times. As yet, its antigen is unknown. Germline V gene data show CDR1 as DFQATT and CDR2 as SNEGSKA (reference sequence). V was pared by 4 bases and J by 0 bases, with 16 bases between. This CDR3 region has 16 residues. The sample comprised PBMCs. The receptor was derived from a woman aged 18-35 years with multiple sclerosis. The chain couples TRBV20-1 to TRBJ2-1; D remains unclear. The DNA of the CDR3 is TGCAGTGCTAACCACGGTGTGATAAGCTCCTACAATGAGCAGTTCTTC. This codes for CSANHGVISSYNEQFF.